Listed below are T cell receptor beta chains from one sample, sequenced in a study of T cell repertoires in aging, cancer and after chemotherapy. MiXCR was run by TCRdb on the multiplex PCR reads, yielding one entry per CDR3 protein. The repertoire consists of 900 to 1,500 distinct CDR3 sequences, with roughly a quarter occurring once and the leading ten covering 9.5% to 15%. The sample comprised blood. The receptors were sampled from a human donor with a solid tumor. Both conserved end residues are part of each CDR3. A D gene is named only where the DNA matches it firmly. Clone size is stated in some rows and not others, as once, few, many or a class when expanded.

16	TRBV19	TRBJ1-2	.	.	CASSIYGAGANYGYTF	TGTGCCAGTAGTATATATGGGGCCGGAGCTAACTATGGCTACACCTTC
13	TRBV7-6	TRBJ1-5	large	.	CASSFEVNQPQHF	TGTGCCAGCAGCTTCGAAGTGAATCAGCCCCAGCATTTT
16	TRBV4-3	TRBJ1-2	medium-sized	.	CASSQRAGTTSYGYTF	TGCGCCAGCAGCCAAAGGGCAGGGACCACCAGCTATGGCTACACCTTC
15	TRBV11-1	TRBJ1-6	.	TRBD1	CASSVRTGGYSPLHF	TGTGCCAGCAGCGTGAGGACAGGGGGATATTCACCCCTCCACTTT
15	TRBV2	TRBJ1-2	.	TRBD1	CASRAQTGANYGYTF	TGTGCCAGCAGAGCACAGACAGGGGCTAACTATGGCTACACCTTC
19	TRBV7-2	TRBJ2-7	medium-sized	TRBD2	CASSLWTTSGGATAYEQYF	TGTGCCAGCAGCTTATGGACGACTAGCGGGGGGGCGACAGCCTACGAGCAGTACTTC
14	TRBV6-6	TRBJ1-2	medium-sized	.	CASSLLVDPRGYTF	TGTGCCAGCAGCCTTCTCGTCGATCCCCGGGGCTACACCTTC
15	TRBV28	TRBJ1-1	few	TRBD1	CASRGRTGVNTEAFF	TGTGCCAGCAGGGGTCGGACAGGGGTAAACACTGAAGCTTTCTTT
17	TRBV7-6	TRBJ2-7	large	.	CASRRTRDIGGSYEQYF	TGTGCCAGCAGACGAACAAGGGACATAGGCGGCTCCTACGAGCAGTACTTC
17	TRBV6-1	TRBJ1-4	medium-sized	.	CASSEALLGGWDEKLFF	TGTGCCAGCAGTGAAGCGCTTCTAGGGGGATGGGATGAAAAACTGTTTTTT
15	TRBV7-2	TRBJ2-3	large	TRBD2	CASSFGRGGQDTQYF	TGTGCCAGCAGCTTCGGACGGGGGGGCCAGGATACGCAGTATTTT
14	TRBV7-9	TRBJ2-7	large	TRBD1	CASSSRDRPREQYF	TGTGCCAGCAGCTCGCGGGACAGGCCCAGAGAGCAGTACTTC
14	TRBV10-2	TRBJ1-4	medium-sized	.	CASRESGWGEKLFF	TGCGCCAGCAGGGAGTCGGGATGGGGTGAAAAACTGTTTTTT
17	TRBV20-1	TRBJ2-6	medium-sized	.	CSARDLREVAGANVLTF	TGCAGTGCTAGAGACCTTCGAGAGGTCGCTGGGGCCAACGTCCTGACTTTC
13	TRBV20-1	TRBJ1-2	medium-sized	.	CSARVGGGGGYTF	TGCAGTGCTAGAGTTGGAGGGGGGGGAGGCTACACCTTC
16	TRBV20-1	TRBJ1-6	medium-sized	.	CSATHPRGSYNSPLHF	TGCAGTGCTACCCATCCTCGAGGGTCCTATAATTCACCCCTCCACTTT
13	TRBV6-2/TRBV6-3	TRBJ1-2	large	TRBD1	CASSIQGAKGYTF	TGTGCCAGCAGCATCCAGGGGGCGAAAGGCTACACCTTC
14	TRBV5-1	TRBJ1-2	medium-sized	TRBD1	CASSGGTVGYGYTF	TGCGCCAGCAGCGGGGGGACAGTGGGCTATGGCTACACCTTC